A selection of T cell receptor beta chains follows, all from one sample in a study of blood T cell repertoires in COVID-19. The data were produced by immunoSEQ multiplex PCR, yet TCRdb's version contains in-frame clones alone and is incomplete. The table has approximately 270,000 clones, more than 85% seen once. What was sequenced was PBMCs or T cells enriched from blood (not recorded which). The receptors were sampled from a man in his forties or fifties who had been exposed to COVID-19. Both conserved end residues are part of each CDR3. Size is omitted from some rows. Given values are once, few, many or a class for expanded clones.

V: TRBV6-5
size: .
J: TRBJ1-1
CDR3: CASIGQGGPEAFF

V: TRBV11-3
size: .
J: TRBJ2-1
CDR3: CASSLLTETSYNEQFF

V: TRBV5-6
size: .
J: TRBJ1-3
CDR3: CASSGAYGNTIYF

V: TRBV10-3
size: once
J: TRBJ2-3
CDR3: CAIRWDRGTDTQYF

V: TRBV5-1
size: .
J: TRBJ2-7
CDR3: CASSPPHAGGPYEQYF

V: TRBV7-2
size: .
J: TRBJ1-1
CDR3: CASSRLQGHTEAFF

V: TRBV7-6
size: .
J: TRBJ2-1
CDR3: CASSLAGGRGTEQFF

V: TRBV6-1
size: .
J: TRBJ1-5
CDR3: CASSERVGSNQPQHF

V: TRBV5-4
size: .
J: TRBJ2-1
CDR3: CASGVGGQGAHEQFF

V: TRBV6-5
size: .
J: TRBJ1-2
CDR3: CASSSSGTGGYYTF

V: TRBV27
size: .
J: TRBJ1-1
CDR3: CASRTLGQGNTEAFF

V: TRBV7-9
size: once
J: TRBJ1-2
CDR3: CASSPLGDRNNYGYTF

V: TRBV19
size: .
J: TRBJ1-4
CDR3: CASGTGGANEKLFF

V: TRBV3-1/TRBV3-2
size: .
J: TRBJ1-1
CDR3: CASSRGQGGTEAFF

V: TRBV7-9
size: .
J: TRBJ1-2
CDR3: CASTSSGTDYGYTF

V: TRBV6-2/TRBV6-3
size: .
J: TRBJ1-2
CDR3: CASSNSRTGRGYTF

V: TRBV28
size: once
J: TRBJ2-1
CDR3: CASSLWGSHRNEQFF

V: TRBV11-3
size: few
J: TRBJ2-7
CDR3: CASSSSGTEQYF

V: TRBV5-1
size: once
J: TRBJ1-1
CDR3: CASSLRIRRGNTEAFF

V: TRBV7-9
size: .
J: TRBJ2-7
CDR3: CASSLVTGPEQYF

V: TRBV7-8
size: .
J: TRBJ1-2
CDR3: CASSLVLAPHDTNYGYTF

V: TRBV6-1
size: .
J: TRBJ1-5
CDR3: CASSDRVYQPQHF

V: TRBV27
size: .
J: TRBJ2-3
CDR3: CASSFQRADTQYF

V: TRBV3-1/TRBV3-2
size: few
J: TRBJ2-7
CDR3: CASSQGNRQYF

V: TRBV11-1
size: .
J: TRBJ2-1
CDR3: CASSSDHGTSNEQFF

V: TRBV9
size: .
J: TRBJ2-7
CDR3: CASSVGLAETYEQYF

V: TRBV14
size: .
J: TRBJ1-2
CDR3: CASSLERDRGISSYTF

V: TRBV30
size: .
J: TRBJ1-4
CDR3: CAWSVRRGWPNEKLFF

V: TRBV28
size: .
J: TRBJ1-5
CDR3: CASSETGRSNQPQHF

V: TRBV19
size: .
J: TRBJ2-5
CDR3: CASSRDTTQETQYF